This TCR beta chain is drawn from a study of blood T cell repertoires in COVID-19. This clone was seen more than once but under ten times. The CDR3 sequence is 19 residues long. Unmatched junction bases numbered 15, after V lost 4 bases and J lost 4 bases. The germline CDR1 and CDR2 sequences are KGHDR and SFDVKD. The repertoire was sequenced with immunoSEQ multiplex PCR; TCRdb's copy has only in-frame clones and lacks some. Of some 120,000 clones in the sample, around 81% are singletons; the top ten hold around 4%. This chain uses TRBV24-1 with TRBJ2-2, with 9 bases matching TRBD2. Material: peripheral blood. The sequence was collected from a woman in her forties or fifties with acute or convalescent COVID-19. The CDR3 loop reads CATSDSPRREGRFTGELFF. CDR3 DNA: TGTGCCACCAGTGACTCTCCCCGGCGGGAGGGCCGTTTCACCGGGGAGCTGTTTTTT.